The source of this TCR beta chain is a study of blood T cell repertoires in COVID-19. Study-wide background: The United States, Italy and Spain supplied acute and convalescent COVID-19 samples. Sample material is recorded as cDNA or gDNA derived from T cells, B-cell-depleted T cells, or PBMCs.

This CDR3 contains 17 residues. Germline loops: CDR1 ENHRY, CDR2 SYGVKD. V lost 3 bases, J lost 0 bases, and 14 bases lay in between. In the original workflow: Amplification of reference gene primers provided the estimated nucleated cell counts. Assay used: immunoSEQ multiplex PCR; TCRdb lists only in-frame clones, some missing. That table furnishes V, J and clone size, whereas the DNA furnished D and trimming. The sample yields around 160,000 clones, 85% to 90% seen once. During active infection, Seattle patients enrolled and were then monitored through disease. This rearrangement joins TRBV10-3 to TRBJ2-2; D perhaps matches TRBD1 (6 bases). The sequence was obtained from a man younger than 30 with COVID-19, enrolled during active disease. Sequenced: peripheral blood. CDR3 residues: CAISDWTANANTGELFF. CDR3 in DNA: TGTGCCATCAGTGATTGGACAGCAAACGCGAACACCGGGGAGCTGTTTTTT.